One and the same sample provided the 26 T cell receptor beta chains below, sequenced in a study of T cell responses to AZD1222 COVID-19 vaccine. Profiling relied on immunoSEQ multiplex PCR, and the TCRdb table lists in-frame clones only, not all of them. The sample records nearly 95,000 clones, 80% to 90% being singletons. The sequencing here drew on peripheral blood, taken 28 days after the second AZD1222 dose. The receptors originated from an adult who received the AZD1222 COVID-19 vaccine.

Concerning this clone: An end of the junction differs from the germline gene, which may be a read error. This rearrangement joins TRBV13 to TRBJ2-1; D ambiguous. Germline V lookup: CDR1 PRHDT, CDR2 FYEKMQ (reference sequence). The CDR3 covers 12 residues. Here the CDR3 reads CASSLGGTRVIF. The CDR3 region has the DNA TGTGCCAGCAGCTTAGGTGGCACCCGGGTGATCTTC.

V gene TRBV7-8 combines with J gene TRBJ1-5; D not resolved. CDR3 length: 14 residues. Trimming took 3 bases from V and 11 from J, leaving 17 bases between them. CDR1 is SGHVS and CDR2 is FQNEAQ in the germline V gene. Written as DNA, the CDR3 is TGTGCCAGCAGCTTCAACGCAGGTCGGTCAGCCCAGCATTTT. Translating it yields CASSFNAGRSAQHF.

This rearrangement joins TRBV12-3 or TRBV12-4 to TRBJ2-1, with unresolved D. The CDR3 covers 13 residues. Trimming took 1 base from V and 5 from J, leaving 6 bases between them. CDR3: CASSLVPNNEQFF. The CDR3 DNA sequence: TGTGCCAGCAGTTTAGTCCCTAACAATGAGCAGTTCTTC.

Written as DNA, the CDR3 is TGTGCCAGCAGTTATGGCAGGGGGCAGGAAAAACTGTTTTTT. It codes for CASSYGRGQEKLFF. The genes are TRBV6-5 and TRBJ1-4; TRBD1 matches 8 bases. Trimming at V came to 3 bases and at J to 8 bases, leaving 5 bases not matched to a gene. The germline V gene has CDR1 MNHEY and CDR2 SVGAGI. The CDR3 is 14 amino acids.

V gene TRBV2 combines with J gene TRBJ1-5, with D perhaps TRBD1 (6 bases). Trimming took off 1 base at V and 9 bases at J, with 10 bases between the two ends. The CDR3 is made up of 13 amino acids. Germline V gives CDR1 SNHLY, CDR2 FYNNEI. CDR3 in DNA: TGTGCCAGCAGTGAAGGACAGGCCATGCCCCAGCATTTT. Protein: CASSEGQAMPQHF.

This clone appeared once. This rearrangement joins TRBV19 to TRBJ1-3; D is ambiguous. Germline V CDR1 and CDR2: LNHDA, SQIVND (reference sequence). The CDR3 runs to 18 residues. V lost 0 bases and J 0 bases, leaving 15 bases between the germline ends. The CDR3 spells CASSIDLARPSSGNTIYF. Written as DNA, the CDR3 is TGTGCCAGTAGTATAGATCTCGCCAGGCCGAGCTCTGGAAACACCATATATTTT.

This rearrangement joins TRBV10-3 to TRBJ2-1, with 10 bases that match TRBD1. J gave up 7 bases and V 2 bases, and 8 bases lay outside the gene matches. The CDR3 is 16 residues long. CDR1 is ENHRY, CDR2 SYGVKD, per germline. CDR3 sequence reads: CAISERATGGKNEQFF. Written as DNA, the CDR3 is TGTGCCATCAGTGAGAGGGCGACAGGGGGCAAGAATGAGCAGTTCTTC.

In DNA form, the CDR3 reads TGTGCCAGCACCGGTCCGGGACTAGTCGAGAACACCGGGGAGCTGTTTTTT. This encodes CASTGPGLVENTGELFF. This chain connects TRBV18 to TRBJ2-2, with 8 bases matching TRBD2. V gave up 8 bases and J gave up 1 base; unmatched junction bases: 12. In germline, CDR1 is KGHSH, CDR2 LQKENI. The CDR3 extends over 17 amino acids.

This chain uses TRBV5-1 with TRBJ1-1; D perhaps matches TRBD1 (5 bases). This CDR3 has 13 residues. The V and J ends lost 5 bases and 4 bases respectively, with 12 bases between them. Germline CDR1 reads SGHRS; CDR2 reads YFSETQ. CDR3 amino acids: CASSNGGFTEAFF. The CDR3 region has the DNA TGCGCCAGCAGTAATGGGGGTTTCACTGAAGCTTTCTTT.

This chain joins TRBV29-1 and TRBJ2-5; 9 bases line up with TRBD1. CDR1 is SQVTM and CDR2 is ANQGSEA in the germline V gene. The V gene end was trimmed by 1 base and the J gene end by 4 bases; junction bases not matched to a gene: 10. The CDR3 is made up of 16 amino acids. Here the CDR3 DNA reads TGCAGCGTTGAAGCAAGGACAGGGGCTTTTCGAGAGACCCAGTACTTC. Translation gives CSVEARTGAFRETQYF.

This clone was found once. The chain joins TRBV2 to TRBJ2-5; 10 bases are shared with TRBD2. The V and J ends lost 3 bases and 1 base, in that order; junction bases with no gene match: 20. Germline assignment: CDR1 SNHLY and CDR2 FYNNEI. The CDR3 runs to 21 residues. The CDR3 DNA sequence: TGTGCCAGCAGTGACAGGCACTCAGGGCGGTCTAGCGGGAGAGCCCAAGAGACCCAGTACTTC. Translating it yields CASSDRHSGRSSGRAQETQYF.

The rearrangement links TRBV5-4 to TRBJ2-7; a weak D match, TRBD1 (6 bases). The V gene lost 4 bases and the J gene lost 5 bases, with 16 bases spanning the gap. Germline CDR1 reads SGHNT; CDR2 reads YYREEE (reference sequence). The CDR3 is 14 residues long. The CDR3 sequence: CASSHPSQGDEQYF. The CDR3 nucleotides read TGTGCCAGCAGCCACCCCTCACAGGGTGACGAGCAGTACTTC.

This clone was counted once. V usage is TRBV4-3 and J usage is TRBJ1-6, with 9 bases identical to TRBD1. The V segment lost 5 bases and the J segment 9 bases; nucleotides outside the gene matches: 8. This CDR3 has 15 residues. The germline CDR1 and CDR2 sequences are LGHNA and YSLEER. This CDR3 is CASSWDRASGSPLHF. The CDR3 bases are TGCGCCAGCAGCTGGGACAGGGCGTCGGGTTCACCCCTCCACTTT.

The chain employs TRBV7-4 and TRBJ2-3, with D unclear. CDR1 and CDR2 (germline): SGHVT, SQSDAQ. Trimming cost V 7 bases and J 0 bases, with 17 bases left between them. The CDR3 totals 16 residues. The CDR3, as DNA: TGTGCCAGCATGGGCAGACACCTTAATAGCACAGATACGCAGTATTTT. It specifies CASMGRHLNSTDTQYF.

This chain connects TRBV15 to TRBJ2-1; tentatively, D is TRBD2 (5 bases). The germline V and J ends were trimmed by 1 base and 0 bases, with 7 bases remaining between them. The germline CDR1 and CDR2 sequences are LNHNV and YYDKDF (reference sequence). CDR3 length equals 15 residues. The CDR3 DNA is TGTGCCACCAGCAGAGGGGCGGGCTCCTACAATGAGCAGTTCTTC. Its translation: CATSRGAGSYNEQFF.

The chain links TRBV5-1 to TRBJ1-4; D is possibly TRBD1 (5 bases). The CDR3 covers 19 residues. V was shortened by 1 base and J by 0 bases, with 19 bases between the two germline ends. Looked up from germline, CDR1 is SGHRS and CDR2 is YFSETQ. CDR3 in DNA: TGCGCCAGCAGCTTGAAACAAACCGGGACGTTTGCAACTAATGAAAAACTGTTTTTT. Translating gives CASSLKQTGTFATNEKLFF.

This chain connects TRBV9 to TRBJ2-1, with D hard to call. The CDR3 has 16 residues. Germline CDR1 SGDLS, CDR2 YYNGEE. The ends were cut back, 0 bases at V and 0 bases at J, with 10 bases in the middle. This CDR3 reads CASSVGSLSSYNEQFF. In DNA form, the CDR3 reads TGTGCCAGCAGCGTAGGTAGCCTTAGCTCCTACAATGAGCAGTTCTTC.

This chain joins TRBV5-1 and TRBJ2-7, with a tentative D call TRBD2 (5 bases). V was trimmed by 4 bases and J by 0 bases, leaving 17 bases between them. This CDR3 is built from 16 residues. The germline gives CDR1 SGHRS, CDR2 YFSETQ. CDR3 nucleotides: TGCGCCAGCAGCCTAGGACCGAGAGGGAGCTCCTACGAGCAGTACTTC. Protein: CASSLGPRGSSYEQYF.

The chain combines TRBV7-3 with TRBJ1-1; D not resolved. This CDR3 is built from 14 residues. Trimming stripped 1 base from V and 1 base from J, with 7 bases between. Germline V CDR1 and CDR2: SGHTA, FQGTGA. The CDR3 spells CASSLRPGNTEAFF. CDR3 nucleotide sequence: TGTGCCAGCAGCTTAAGACCAGGGAACACTGAAGCTTTCTTT.

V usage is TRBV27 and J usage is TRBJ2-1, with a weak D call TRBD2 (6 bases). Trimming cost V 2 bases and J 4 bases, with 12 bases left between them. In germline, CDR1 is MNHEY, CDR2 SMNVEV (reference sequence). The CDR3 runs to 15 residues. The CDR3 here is CASSLVGGPYNEQFF. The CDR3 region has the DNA TGTGCCAGCAGTTTAGTAGGAGGGCCTTACAATGAGCAGTTCTTC.

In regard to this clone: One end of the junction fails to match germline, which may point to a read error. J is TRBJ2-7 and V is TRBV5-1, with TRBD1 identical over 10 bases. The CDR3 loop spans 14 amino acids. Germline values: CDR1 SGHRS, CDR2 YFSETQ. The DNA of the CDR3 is TGCGCCAGCAGCTTGGTATCAGGGGACAGGGGAAACTTCTTC. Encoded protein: CASSLVSGDRGNFF.

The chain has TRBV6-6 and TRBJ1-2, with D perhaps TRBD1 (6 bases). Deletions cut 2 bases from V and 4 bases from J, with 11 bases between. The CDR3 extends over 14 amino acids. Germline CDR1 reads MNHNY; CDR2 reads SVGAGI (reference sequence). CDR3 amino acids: CASSYLDRGYGYTF. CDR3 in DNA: TGTGCCAGCAGTTACCTGGACAGAGGCTATGGCTACACCTTC.

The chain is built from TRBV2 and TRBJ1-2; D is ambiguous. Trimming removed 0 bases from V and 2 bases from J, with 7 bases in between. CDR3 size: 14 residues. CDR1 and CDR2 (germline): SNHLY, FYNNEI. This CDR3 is CASSEAGSNYGYTF. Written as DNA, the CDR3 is TGTGCCAGCAGTGAAGCAGGATCCAACTATGGCTACACCTTC.

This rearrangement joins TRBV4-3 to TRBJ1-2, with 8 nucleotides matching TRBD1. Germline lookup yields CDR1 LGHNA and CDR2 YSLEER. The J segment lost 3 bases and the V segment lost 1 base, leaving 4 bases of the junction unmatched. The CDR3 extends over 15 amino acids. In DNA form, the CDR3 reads TGCGCCAGCAGCCAAGGCAGGGGGCTCTACTATGGCTACACCTTC. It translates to CASSQGRGLYYGYTF.

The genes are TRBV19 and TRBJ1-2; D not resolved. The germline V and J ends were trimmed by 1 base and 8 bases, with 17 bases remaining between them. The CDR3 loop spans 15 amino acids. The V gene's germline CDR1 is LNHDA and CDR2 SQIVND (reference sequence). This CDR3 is CASSIGGQSWAGYTF. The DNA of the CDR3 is TGTGCCAGTAGTATAGGTGGGCAGTCTTGGGCAGGCTACACCTTC. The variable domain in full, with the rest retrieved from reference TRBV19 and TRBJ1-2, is DGGITQSPKYLFRKEGQNVTLSCEQNLNHDAMYWYRQDPGQGLRLIYYSQIVNDFQKGDIAEGYSVSREKKESFPLTVTSAQKNPTAFYLCASSIGGQSWAGYTFGSGTRLTVV.

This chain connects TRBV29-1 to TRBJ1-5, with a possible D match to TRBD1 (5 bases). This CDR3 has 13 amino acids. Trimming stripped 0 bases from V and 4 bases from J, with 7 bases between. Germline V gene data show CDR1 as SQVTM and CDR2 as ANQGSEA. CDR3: CSVEETENQPQHF. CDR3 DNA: TGCAGCGTTGAAGAGACAGAAAATCAGCCCCAGCATTTT. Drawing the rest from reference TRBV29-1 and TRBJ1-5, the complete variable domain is SAVISQKPSRDICQRGTSLTIQCQVDSQVTMMFWYRQQPGQSLTLIATANQGSEATYESGFVIDKFPISRPNLTFSTLTVSNMSPEDSSIYLCSVEETENQPQHFGDGTRLSIL.